The rows below give T cell receptor beta chains drawn from one sample of a study of identical twins. TCRdb passed the 5' RACE reads through MiXCR, listing each CDR3 protein once. Of around 1.7 million distinct CDR3 sequences listed, around 33% are singletons. Material: cord blood. The receptors derive from a newborn girl in good health. Both conserved end residues are part of each CDR3. Fields, in order: V gene, J gene, D gene, clone size, CDR3 protein, CDR3 DNA. D genes are given only for firm matches. Clone sizes are given selectively: once, few, many, or a class where the clone is expanded.

>TRBV7-9|TRBJ1-4|TRBD1|few
CASSFRRQGRNEKLFF
TGTGCCAGCAGCTTCCGGCGACAGGGGCGTAATGAAAAACTGTTTTTT
>TRBV7-2|TRBJ2-5|.|.
CASSPNGGSETQYF
TGTGCCAGCAGCCCCAATGGGGGCTCAGAGACCCAGTACTTC
>TRBV20-1|TRBJ2-3|TRBD1|few
CSATDRGSTDTQYF
TGCAGTGCTACGGACAGGGGGAGCACAGATACGCAGTATTTT
>TRBV12-3/TRBV12-4|TRBJ2-1|.|.
CATQLGLASNEQFF
TGTGCCACCCAGTTGGGGTTAGCGAGCAATGAGCAGTTCTTC
>TRBV5-6|TRBJ1-2|TRBD1|.
CASSITGGYDYTF
TGTGCCAGCAGTATAACAGGGGGCTATGACTACACCTTC
>TRBV3-1|TRBJ2-1|.|few
CASSQPQGGYNEQFF
TGTGCCAGCAGCCAACCGCAGGGTGGGTACAATGAGCAGTTCTTC
>TRBV2|TRBJ2-7|TRBD1|few
CASSESVDRGKTYEQYF
TGTGCCAGCAGTGAATCTGTGGACAGGGGAAAAACTTACGAGCAGTACTTC
>TRBV6-5|TRBJ2-1|.|few
CASSYSVPAYYNEQFF
TGTGCCAGCAGTTACTCGGTCCCGGCCTACTACAATGAGCAGTTCTTC
>TRBV5-1|TRBJ2-1|.|few
CASSWGTLVIPFF
TGCGCCAGCAGCTGGGGGACCCTAGTGATCCCGTTCTTC
>TRBV5-1|TRBJ2-7|.|.
CASQGLSDSSYEQYF
TGCGCCAGCCAAGGCCTCTCGGACAGCTCCTACGAGCAGTACTTC
>TRBV13|TRBJ2-1|TRBD2|.
CASSSTTSDNEQFF
TGTGCCAGCAGCTCTACTACTAGCGACAATGAGCAGTTCTTC
>TRBV29-1|TRBJ2-5|.|many
CSVEETRPVGTQYF
TGCAGCGTTGAAGAAACCCGACCGGTCGGAACCCAGTACTTC
>TRBV5-1|TRBJ1-2|TRBD1|.
CASSRTGVNGYTF
TGCGCCAGCAGTCGGACAGGGGTAAATGGCTACACCTTC
>TRBV27|TRBJ1-5|.|few
CASSLSLRISNQPQHF
TGTGCCAGCAGTTTATCCCTCAGGATTAGCAATCAGCCCCAGCATTTT
>TRBV6-1|TRBJ2-6|.|.
CASSGQHSGANVLTF
TGTGCCAGCAGCGGACAGCACTCTGGGGCCAACGTCCTGACTTTC
>TRBV6-1|TRBJ1-5|.|few
CASTLRYGVPNQPQHF
TGTGCCAGCACTCTTAGGTATGGGGTCCCCAATCAGCCCCAGCATTTT
>TRBV13|TRBJ2-7|.|.
CASSLRSRYEQYF
TGTGCCAGCAGCTTACGGTCGCGCTACGAGCAGTACTTC
>TRBV29-1|TRBJ2-1|.|.
CSGEGFNEQFF
TGCAGCGGCGAGGGGTTCAATGAGCAGTTCTTC
>TRBV2|TRBJ1-1|.|.
CASWMNTEAFF
TGTGCCAGCTGGATGAACACTGAAGCTTTCTTT
>TRBV28|TRBJ2-7|.|.
CASSLRWDLPYEQYF
TGTGCCAGCAGTTTAAGGTGGGACCTCCCCTACGAGCAGTACTTC
>TRBV4-2|TRBJ2-7|.|.
CASSRGAEVNEQYF
TGTGCCAGCAGCCGGGGGGCCGAAGTCAATGAGCAGTACTTC
>TRBV20-1|TRBJ1-2|.|.
CSATERTGDPGYGYTF
TGCAGTGCCACCGAGAGGACGGGGGACCCGGGCTATGGCTACACCTTC
>TRBV21-1|TRBJ1-1|.|.
CASSKGRESTEAFF
TGTGCCAGCAGCAAAGGCAGGGAGAGCACTGAAGCTTTCTTT
>TRBV20-1|TRBJ2-5|.|.
CSARLTYNEQYF
TGCAGTGCTAGGCTTACCTACAATGAGCAGTACTTC
>TRBV20-1|TRBJ1-2|TRBD1|.
CSARDVSTGWDGYTF
TGCAGTGCTAGAGATGTATCGACAGGGTGGGATGGCTACACCTTC
>TRBV6-1|TRBJ2-1|.|.
CASRELLAFRSDEQFF
TGTGCCAGCAGGGAACTTCTAGCCTTTCGTAGTGATGAGCAGTTCTTC
>TRBV12-5|TRBJ1-6|TRBD1|.
CASGLGQGGRISPLHF
TGTGCTAGTGGTTTGGGACAGGGAGGACGAATTTCACCCCTCCACTTT
>TRBV11-2|TRBJ2-3|TRBD2|.
CASSLSGSKNTQYF
TGTGCCAGCAGCCTTAGCGGGAGCAAGAATACGCAGTATTTT
>TRBV14|TRBJ2-3|.|few
CASSQALLSTDTQYF
TGTGCCAGCAGCCAAGCACTTCTGAGCACAGATACGCAGTATTTT
>TRBV29-1|TRBJ2-7|TRBD2|few
CSVEDGTRRDNEQYF
TGCAGCGTTGAAGACGGGACTAGACGCGACAATGAGCAGTACTTC
>TRBV12-3/TRBV12-4|TRBJ2-7|.|.
CASSRQVSSYNEQYF
TGTGCCAGCAGCAGACAGGTCAGCTCCTACAATGAGCAGTACTTC